These 23 T cell receptor beta chains were sequenced from one sample in a study of patients and donors after allogeneic stem cell transplantation. TCRdb independently ran MiXCR on the RT-PCR reads; one entry per CDR3 protein. This sample has some 200,000 distinct CDR3 sequences; less than 45% occur once, and the top ten carry 33%. Sequencing used blood, either unsorted or a sorted T cell fraction (not recorded which). These receptors came from a human donor who was either an allogeneic HSCT recipient or a stem cell or donor lymphocyte infusion donor (not recorded which). It is not recorded whose cells these are; they may come from a transplant donor.

V usage is TRBV6-6 and J usage is TRBJ2-7; D not resolved. Germline V lookup: CDR1 MNHNY, CDR2 SVGAGI (reference sequence). Trimming shortened V by 7 bases and J by 5 bases, and 15 bases separated the two germline ends. This CDR3 is 13 amino acids long. Here the CDR3 DNA reads TGTGCCAGCACTTTGAATAGCTGGGACGAGCAGTACTTC. As protein: CASTLNSWDEQYF.

This clonotype has a handful of counts. V gene TRBV27 combines with J gene TRBJ2-2; D gene unclear. V lost 2 bases and J 5 bases, leaving 3 bases between the germline ends. Germline lookup yields CDR1 MNHEY and CDR2 SMNVEV (reference sequence). The CDR3 contains 12 residues. For the CDR3, the DNA is TGTGCCAGCAGTTTAAGAACCGGGGAGCTGTTTTTT. This sequence encodes CASSLRTGELFF.

This sequence joins TRBV28 and TRBJ2-1; D not resolved. CDR1 MDHEN and CDR2 SYDVKM come from the germline V gene. CDR3 length: 12 amino acids. Trimming cost V 4 bases and J 3 bases, with 4 bases left between them. CDR3 nucleotides: TGTGCCAGCAGTTCGAACTACAATGAGCAGTTCTTC. This codes for CASSSNYNEQFF.

This clonotype appeared a few times. The chain couples TRBV10-3 to TRBJ1-2; D is undetermined. Trimming removed 3 bases at V and 4 bases at J, with 6 bases between. Germline loops: CDR1 ENHRY, CDR2 SYGVKD. The CDR3 is made up of 12 amino acids. CDR3 DNA sequence: TGTGCCATCAGTGAAACAACCTATGGCTACACCTTC. It encodes CAISETTYGYTF.

The rearrangement links TRBV4-3 to TRBJ2-3; no clear D gene. Germline-derived CDR1 and CDR2 are LGHNA and YSLEER. The V end was cut by 3 bases, the J end by 2 bases, with 9 bases between. The CDR3 contains 14 residues. CDR3 sequence reads: CASSHPGHTDTQYF. The CDR3 nucleotides read TGCGCCAGCAGCCACCCTGGCCACACAGATACGCAGTATTTT.

The chain carries TRBV5-1 and TRBJ1-2, with TRBD1 matching over 9 bases. Germline V CDR1 and CDR2: SGHRS, YFSETQ. Germline trimming cut 1 base from V and 6 bases from J; bases unmatched to any gene: 10. This CDR3 is 16 amino acids long. CDR3 residues: CASSLLLSTGGDGYTF. The DNA for the CDR3 is TGCGCCAGCAGCTTGCTCCTAAGTACAGGGGGCGATGGCTACACCTTC. Filled out from reference TRBV5-1 and TRBJ1-2, the complete variable domain reads KAGVTQTPRYLIKTRGQQVTLSCSPISGHRSVSWYQQTPGQGLQFLFEYFSETQRNKGNFPGRFSGRQFSNSRSEMNVSTLELGDSALYLCASSLLLSTGGDGYTFGSGTRLTVV.

V is TRBV6-2 or TRBV6-3 and J is TRBJ2-2; 7 bases match TRBD1. J gave up 5 bases and V 4 bases, and 10 bases lay outside the gene matches. Germline V gene data show CDR1 as MNHEY and CDR2 as SVGEGT. The CDR3 is 16 residues long. The CDR3 loop reads CASSSFPGQETGELFF. The DNA of the CDR3 is TGTGCCAGCAGTTCGTTCCCCGGACAGGAGACCGGGGAGCTGTTTTTT.

This clonotype was counted only a few times. This chain uses TRBV20-1 with TRBJ1-1; the D gene is possibly TRBD1 (6 bases). The CDR3 is made up of 15 amino acids. The V end was cut by 1 base, the J end by 4 bases, with 16 bases between. CDR1 and CDR2 from the germline V gene are DFQATT and SNEGSKA (reference sequence). CDR3 sequence (DNA): TGCAGTGCTAGAGGGGGAACAGGGAGTCCCACTGAAGCTTTCTTT. Translation: CSARGGTGSPTEAFF.

This CDR3 is CASSLGSQGPYEQYF. The DNA of the CDR3 is TGTGCCAGCAGCTTAGGGTCGCAGGGTCCCTACGAGCAGTACTTC. The gene calls are TRBV7-6 and TRBJ2-7, with D possibly being TRBD1 (5 bases). CDR1 SGHVS and CDR2 FNYEAQ come from the germline V gene. This CDR3 comprises 15 residues. Trimming took 1 base from V and 2 from J, leaving 12 bases between them.

The chain combines TRBV6-2 or TRBV6-3 with TRBJ2-7, with D unclear. Germline CDR1 and CDR2: MNHEY and SVGEGT. CDR3 length equals 11 residues. Trimming pared 4 bases from V and 9 bases from J, leaving 10 bases between. The CDR3 protein is CASSFYGLQYF. Here the CDR3 DNA reads TGTGCCAGCAGTTTTTACGGATTGCAGTACTTC.

The rearrangement links TRBV11-1 to TRBJ2-1, with 8 bases lining up with TRBD2. Germline V CDR1 and CDR2: SGHAT, FQDESV (reference sequence). This CDR3 is built from 15 residues. J was trimmed by 5 bases and V by 6 bases; bases with no gene match: 9. CDR3 sequence: CASRPTSGRDNEQFF. In DNA, the CDR3 is TGTGCCAGCAGGCCCACTAGCGGAAGGGACAATGAGCAGTTCTTC.

The chain joins TRBV5-6 to TRBJ2-3, with unresolved D. Germline V gene data show CDR1 as SGHDT and CDR2 as YYEEEE. V shed 4 bases and J shed 2 bases, with 14 bases lying between them. The CDR3 has 15 residues. CDR3 sequence: CASSLLARNTDTQYF. CDR3 nucleotide sequence: TGTGCCAGCAGCCTCCTGGCCCGGAACACAGATACGCAGTATTTT.

The chain carries TRBV7-2 and TRBJ1-5; TRBD1 matches at 7 bases. The germline V gene encodes CDR1 SGHTA and CDR2 FQGNSA. CDR3 length: 15 amino acids. The J segment lost 9 bases and the V segment lost 1 base, leaving 9 bases of the junction unmatched. The CDR3 is CASSLGSTGTGPQHF. Written as DNA, the CDR3 is TGTGCCAGCAGCTTAGGGTCGACAGGGACGGGGCCCCAGCATTTT.

J is TRBJ2-3 and V is TRBV15, with D perhaps matching TRBD1 (6 bases). Trimming cost V 6 bases and J 4 bases, with 20 bases left between them. CDR3 length: 16 residues. Per the germline V gene, CDR1 is LNHNV and CDR2 is YYDKDF (reference sequence). The CDR3 sequence is CATRRTDHAPADTQYF. The CDR3 coding sequence is TGTGCCACCAGACGGACAGACCATGCCCCCGCAGATACGCAGTATTTT. Complete variable domain (other parts from reference TRBV15 and TRBJ2-3): DAMVIQNPRYQVTQFGKPVTLSCSQTLNHNVMYWYQQKSSQAPKLLFHYYDKDFNNEADTPDNFQSRRPNTSFCFLDIRSPGLGDTAMYLCATRRTDHAPADTQYFGPGTRLTVL.

The J gene is TRBJ2-1, the V gene TRBV7-9; 9 bases agree with TRBD1. The length of the CDR3 is 14 residues. The J segment lost 9 bases and the V segment lost 5 bases, leaving 8 bases of the junction unmatched. Germline V gives CDR1 SEHNR, CDR2 FQNEAQ (reference sequence). The chain's CDR3 is CASSLGQGGSEQFF. As DNA, the CDR3 is TGTGCCAGCAGCCTGGGACAGGGAGGAAGTGAGCAGTTCTTC.

The chain has TRBV4-3 and TRBJ1-2; TRBD1 matches 8 bases. V lost 6 bases and J lost 6; bases outside the gene matches: 6. There are 13 residues in the CDR3. The germline CDR1 and CDR2 sequences are LGHNA and YSLEER. As DNA, the CDR3 is TGCGCCAGCAGTCACAGGGGGATGGATGGCTACACCTTC. This codes for CASSHRGMDGYTF.

The chain combines TRBV7-2 with TRBJ1-4, with 7 bases matching TRBD1. The CDR3 length is 14 residues. Germline lookup yields CDR1 SGHTA and CDR2 FQGNSA. Trimming at V came to 3 bases and at J to 8 bases, leaving 6 bases not matched to a gene. Here the CDR3 reads CASSFLQGQEKLFF. The CDR3 DNA reads as TGTGCCAGCAGCTTCCTCCAGGGACAGGAAAAACTGTTTTTT.

In its sample, this clonotype was seen many times. The chain is built from TRBV11-2 and TRBJ1-1; possibly TRBD1 for D (5 bases). With 6 bases removed from V and 1 base from J, the gap between germline ends came to 12 bases. This CDR3 contains 14 residues. Germline V gene data show CDR1 as SGHAT and CDR2 as FQNNGV. DNA of the CDR3: TGTGCCAGCAGTTTATCCAGGGAGAACACTGAAGCTTTCTTT. It yields the protein CASSLSRENTEAFF.

This clonotype was seen more than once but under ten times. The chain couples TRBV6-2 or TRBV6-3 to TRBJ1-5, with TRBD1 as a possible D gene (6 bases). There are 16 residues in the CDR3. CDR1 is MNHEY and CDR2 is SVGEGT in the germline V gene. Trimming stripped 0 bases from V and 5 bases from J, with 14 bases between. The CDR3 protein is CASSYSARGGDQPQHF. CDR3 DNA sequence: TGTGCCAGCAGTTACTCTGCCAGGGGTGGTGATCAGCCCCAGCATTTT.

This clonotype was found once. This chain uses TRBV12-3 or TRBV12-4 with TRBJ1-5, with TRBD1 matching 11 bases. The CDR3 sequence is 17 residues long. V was clipped by 3 bases and J by 2 bases; unmatched bases: 6. The CDR3 nucleotides are TGTGCCAGCAGTTTTGCGGGACAGGGGGTAGGCAATCAGCCCCAGCATTTT. Translation gives CASSFAGQGVGNQPQHF.

Only a few counts were recorded for this clonotype. The chain has TRBV3-1 and TRBJ2-1; TRBD2 matches 7 bases. Germline V gene sequence: CDR1 LGHDT, CDR2 YNNKEL (reference sequence). J gave up 0 bases and V 4 bases, and 9 bases lay outside the gene matches. CDR3 length: 17 residues. For the CDR3, the DNA is TGTGCCAGCAGCCCGGGGACTACCCCGAGCTCCTACAATGAGCAGTTCTTC. It encodes CASSPGTTPSSYNEQFF.

In nucleotides, the CDR3 is TGCAGCGTTGGGGGGGGCGGGCCCACCTACGAGCAGTACTTC. It encodes CSVGGGGPTYEQYF. The V call is TRBV29-1, the J call TRBJ2-7, with D perhaps TRBD2 (7 bases). Germline V gene lookup returns CDR1 SQVTM and CDR2 ANQGSEA. V lost 4 bases and J 2 bases, leaving 15 bases between the germline ends. The CDR3 is 14 amino acids.

This clonotype appeared a few times. The rearrangement links TRBV15 to TRBJ2-1; D not certain. This CDR3 has 15 residues. V was clipped by 3 bases and J by 4 bases, with 13 bases between them. The germline V gene encodes CDR1 LNHNV and CDR2 YYDKDF (reference sequence). CDR3 coding DNA: TGTGCCACCAGCAGTAGATCGTCTCCGTACAATGAGCAGTTCTTC. Its protein product is CATSSRSSPYNEQFF.